The T cell receptor beta chain described here comes from a study of cytomegalovirus exposure and HLA in healthy donors. Whole-study results and caveats: There were a few CMV-associated chains whose specificity for CMV antigens was confirmed in vitro.

CDR3 length: 16 residues. Trimming shortened V by 6 bases and J by 5 bases, and 20 bases separated the two germline ends. Germline V gene data show CDR1 as MGHRA and CDR2 as YSYEKL. Remarks on this clone: Its antigen is not known.

60 Vbeta and 13 Jbeta primers were used in PCR. Method: immunoSEQ multiplex PCR; TCRdb's copy keeps in-frame clones and lacks some. The table includes some 170,000 clones, 75% to 85% detected once. This chain links TRBV4-1 with TRBJ2-1, with D possibly TRBD2 on 5 matching bases. Sample: PBMCs. The TCR sequence derives from a woman aged 50 to 65 in good health and CMV-seronegative. The CDR3 loop is CASSREDCSINNEQFF. The DNA of the CDR3 is TGCGCCAGCAGTCGAGAGGACTGCTCTATTAACAATGAGCAGTTCTTC.